This TCR beta chain was sequenced in a study of blood T cells in healthy people across ages. Russia was home to the donors, healthy Caucasian individuals aged roughly 6 to 100. A word on this clonotype: Its target is unknown.

The germline V gene encodes CDR1 SGHTA and CDR2 FQGNSA. This CDR3 is 15 amino acids long. V lost 5 bases to trimming and J lost 4 bases; unmatched junction nucleotides: 10. Study-wide results and limits: The unsorted PBMCs prevented any conclusive comparison of naive versus antigen-experienced cells. Observed TCR beta diversity per million T cells went down as age went up. This fall followed a roughly linear course with age.

Then a second PCR, running about 7 to 11 cycles, was carried out with a sample-barcoded 5' primer and a J-beta primer mix. TCRdb re-called the 5' RACE reads with MiXCR, one entry per CDR3 protein. The data contain approximately 780,000 distinct CDR3 sequences, 20% to 30% of them singletons. The same specimen was also included in a second study, on T cells of mothers and their children. That report notes: Reads recorded for TCR beta CDR3 numbered over 9 million per mother and approximately 3.2 million per child.

Sequenced: blood. The J gene is TRBJ2-5, the V gene TRBV7-2; 7 positions agree with TRBD1. This TCR was recovered from a boy aged 5 to 17 in good health. This chain's CDR3 is CASSPLSAGGETQYF. In DNA form, the CDR3 reads TGTGCCAGCAGCCCTTTATCTGCAGGGGGAGAGACCCAGTACTTC.